This T cell receptor (beta chain) was sequenced for a study of T cells in Graves' hyperthyroidism and ophthalmopathy (dated by TCRdb to the late 2010s). For the wider study: To identify distinguishing TCR V-J signatures, a discovery cohort of about a hundred patients was used, comprising 40 to 45 with Graves' ophthalmopathy and 57 with stable Graves' hyperthyroidism. An independent validation cohort of fewer than 20 hyperthyroidism patients and about 15 patients who later progressed to ophthalmopathy tested prospective prediction of ophthalmopathy. Following sampling, methimazole starting at 30 mg daily was given to hyperthyroidism patients, and high-dose intravenous methylprednisolone was given to ophthalmopathy patients. For training and testing, the 100 or so patients in the discovery cohort were randomly divided in a 7:3 ratio. In addition, the study compared T-cell repertoires in thyroid tissue and in blood from several Graves' hyperthyroidism patients. According to the paper, TCR Vbeta CDR3 sequencing was carried out on 120 to 150 peripheral blood samples, which came from more than 40 ophthalmopathy, around 74 hyperthyroidism and about 17 progressor patients. The research as a whole found: No statistical method was used to set the sample size in advance, and investigators knew the group allocation. Ophthalmopathy was separated from stable hyperthyroidism by a 13 V-J signature model, with around 90% sensitivity and approximately 81% specificity obtained in cross-validation and 80%/75% obtained in testing. Most expanded thyroid clonotypes (frequency above 0.001) were also detected in blood, suggesting blood repertoires may reflect thyroid immune responses. During validation, the model predicted progression to ophthalmopathy a median of roughly 7.1 months ahead of onset, with more than 60% sensitivity and almost 75% specificity.

The V and J ends are trimmed by 2 bases and 4 bases, leaving 14 bases between them. The CDR3 has 16 amino acids, counting the end cysteine and phenylalanine. The only DNA kept is the CDR3, 48 bases in frame from the first base. According to the germline V gene (reference sequence), CDR1 reads LNHNV and CDR2 reads YYDKDF. Amplification of TCR beta CDR3 regions was carried out from RNA transcripts. The first round of RT-PCR for the TCR CDR3 was performed with the HTBI primer set and the Qiagen OneStep RT-PCR kit. The libraries were constructed in a second round of multiplex PCR and then size-selected and purified. Sequencing of the libraries was done on an Illumina HiSeq2000 using paired-end 100 bp reads. Under the source paper's analysis protocol: SOAPnuke was used to process the raw data, with reads discarded if the reads contained adapters or uncalled bases, had a mean Phred below 15, or lacked an exact constant-primer or identifier match. High-quality paired reads were merged with COPE v1.2.5, and unique nucleotide sequences were defined as clonotypes. Clonotypes were aligned to IMGT TRBV, TRBD and TRBJ reference segments using MiTCR v1.1. Analysis was restricted to V-J combinations with a frequency above 0.0001, which covered 98% to 99.2% of repertoires. A TCS score was defined as the ratio between F50 (clonal expansion) and ExV (chaos), using BLOSUM62-based TCRdist between CDR3 peptides within each V-J. Welch's t-statistics and random forest reduced just over 500 V-J features to under 15, which were used in a naive Bayes classifier (R e1071). The Morisita-Horn index was used to measure how similar the thyroid and blood repertoires were. TCRdb reworked the public reads: Q25 trimming with fastp, MiXCR clone assembly, productive beta chains retained. Duplicate CDR3 protein sequences are folded into a single record with the most common DNA and genes. Clone size and V and J calls follow TCRdb, not the original study. In all, the sample holds around 620,000 distinct CDR3 sequences, and around 42% of those were seen once. 15% to 20% of the sample is in the top ten clones.

Exclusion was applied to patients with uncontrolled infections, other autoimmune diseases, pregnancy or lactation. Diagnoses were established on the basis of clinical symptoms, serum thyroxine and TRAb, thyroid ultrasound, and orbital computed tomography. Trizol reagent was used to extract total RNA, and RNA quality was then checked on an Agilent 2100 Bioanalyzer. As regards this clonotype: The antigen it recognizes is unknown. The input lacks base qualities; no much larger clone sits a single base away.

The specimen was peripheral blood or thyroid tissue (not recorded which). This sequence was found in an adult woman with Graves' disease, either hyperthyroidism or ophthalmopathy (not recorded which). This sequence uses TRBV15 and TRBJ2-2; a weak D assignment points to TRBD1 (5 bases agree). The encoded CDR3 is CATSRSRGSSTGELFF. In nucleotides, the sequence is TGTGCCACCAGCAGATCTAGGGGCTCGAGCACCGGGGAGCTGTTTTTT.